The entry below gives a single TCR beta chain sequence along with its context. Under the authors' procedure: Reference gene primer amplification yielded estimated nucleated cell counts. TCRdb's copy holds only in-frame clones and misses some; the assay was immunoSEQ multiplex PCR. For V, J and clone size, that table is used; D and trimming come from the DNA. Of about 180,000 clones in the sample, around 85% were seen once. The data are from a study of blood T cell repertoires in COVID-19. On the study more broadly: Samples taken during acute and convalescent COVID-19 were collected in the United States, Italy and Spain. T cells, B-cell-depleted T cells, or PBMCs supplied cDNA or gDNA.

Trimming took off 4 bases at V and 1 base at J, with 7 bases between the two ends. CDR1 MRHNA and CDR2 SNTAGT come from the germline V gene. The CDR3 spans 13 residues. The Seattle patients joined while their infection was active and were tracked longitudinally afterward. The source of this sequence is a man aged 80 or over with COVID-19, enrolled during active disease. V and J are TRBV6-4 and TRBJ1-1; D is unclear. Sample: peripheral blood. The CDR3 loop is CASSATENTEAFF. The CDR3 DNA reads TGTGCCAGCAGTGCTACAGAGAACACTGAAGCTTTCTTT.